These 30 T cell receptor beta chains originate from one sample sequenced in a study of post-analysis software for immune sequencing data. Overall study findings and caveats: A handful of TRBV segments were significantly more frequent in patients than in controls. TRBV5-6, TRBV5-1 and TRBV20-1 were among these segments.

The antigens for these receptors are not known. Unique molecular identifiers were carried by the TCR beta cDNA libraries. TCRdb re-called the PCR reads through MiXCR, storing one row per CDR3 protein. Of about 540,000 distinct CDR3 sequences listed, less than 40% were seen once; the top ten hold 4.5% to 7.5%. The material sequenced was blood. The receptors originated from a girl under 18 with multiple sclerosis.

Only a few counts were recorded for this clonotype. V gene TRBV5-1 combines with J gene TRBJ2-3; TRBD2 agrees at 10 bases. Germline-derived CDR1 and CDR2 are SGHRS and YFSETQ. The ends lost 10 bases at V and 12 bases at J; junction bases unmatched: 14. The CDR3 runs 13 residues. CDR3 protein: CASGLAGAQIQYF. CDR3 nucleotide sequence: TGCGCCTCGGGGCTAGCGGGGGCCCAAATCCAGTATTTT.

This clonotype showed up just a few times. V gene TRBV5-6 combines with J gene TRBJ2-5, with TRBD1 identical over 7 bases. Germline CDR1 SGHDT, CDR2 YYEEEE. After removal of 3 bases from V and 1 base from J, the junction contained 6 bases not matched to a gene. The CDR3 contains 15 residues. In DNA form, the CDR3 reads TGTGCCAGCAGCTCAGCCTACAGGGGCCAAGAGACCCAGTACTTC. Its protein product is CASSSAYRGQETQYF.

The chain recombines TRBV29-1 with TRBJ2-1; D gene uncertain. Trimming took off 3 bases at V and 7 bases at J, with 4 bases between the two ends. The CDR3 contains 10 residues. Germline assignment: CDR1 SQVTM and CDR2 ANQGSEA. The DNA of the CDR3 is TGCAGCGTTGATTCAAATGAGCAGTTCTTC. Protein product: CSVDSNEQFF.

The chain couples TRBV20-1 to TRBJ2-5, with 8 bases fitting TRBD2. The length of the CDR3 is 12 residues. Germline loops: CDR1 DFQATT, CDR2 SNEGSKA (reference sequence). The V and J ends lost 4 bases and 11 bases, in that order; junction bases with no gene match: 9. DNA of the CDR3: TGCAGTGCTAATCTAGCGGGTCGAGAGCAGTACTTC. Protein sequence: CSANLAGREQYF.

This clonotype occurred a few times. This chain joins TRBV6-5 and TRBJ1-1; no clear D gene. Germline V CDR1 and CDR2: MNHEY, SVGAGI. CDR3 length: 12 residues. The germline V and J ends were trimmed by 2 bases and 11 bases, with 12 bases remaining between them. The CDR3, as DNA: TGTGCCAGCAGTTACATTGGTGGCCCTGCTTTCTTT. It translates to CASSYIGGPAFF.

The chain joins TRBV20-1 to TRBJ1-1; 11 nucleotides agree with TRBD1. CDR3 length: 15 amino acids. Germline V gives CDR1 DFQATT, CDR2 SNEGSKA (reference sequence). V lost 4 bases and J lost 4; bases outside the gene matches: 8. The CDR3 spells CSAISPDRGPTEAFF. CDR3 nucleotides: TGCAGTGCTATCAGCCCGGACAGGGGGCCCACTGAAGCTTTCTTT.

This clonotype was picked up a small number of times. V is TRBV7-2 and J is TRBJ1-4; D is unclear. Germline V gene lookup returns CDR1 SGHTA and CDR2 FQGNSA. Trimming took 1 base from V and 5 from J, leaving 5 bases between them. This CDR3 is 13 amino acids long. Here the CDR3 reads CASSLGVNEKLFF. The CDR3 DNA follows: TGTGCCAGCAGCTTAGGAGTGAATGAAAAACTGTTTTTT. Drawing the rest from reference TRBV7-2 and TRBJ1-4, the complete variable domain is GAGVSQSPSNKVTEKGKDVELRCDPISGHTALYWYRQSLGQGLEFLIYFQGNSAPDKSGLPSDRFSAERTGGSVSTLTIQRTQQEDSAVYLCASSLGVNEKLFFGSGTQLSVL.

The rearrangement uses TRBV5-1 and TRBJ2-6; 10 nucleotides line up with TRBD2. Germline V lookup: CDR1 SGHRS, CDR2 YFSETQ. Trimming removed 1 base from V and 2 bases from J; junction bases left unmatched: 6. The CDR3 totals 18 residues. The CDR3 sequence is CASSLFLAGAAGANVLTF. The CDR3 coding sequence is TGCGCCAGCAGCTTGTTTCTAGCGGGGGCCGCTGGGGCCAACGTCCTGACTTTC.

The table lists this clonotype with a few counts. This chain uses TRBV5-1 with TRBJ2-3; 7 positions agree with TRBD1. Germline lookup yields CDR1 SGHRS and CDR2 YFSETQ. The CDR3 length is 17 residues. V shed 1 base, J shed 4 bases, and the junction held 12 bases outside the gene matches. The CDR3 bases are TGCGCCAGCAGCTTGAGGGGGTCCACAGGGGCGGCAGATACGCAGTATTTT. Protein: CASSLRGSTGAADTQYF.

This clonotype showed up just a few times. The chain couples TRBV6-2 or TRBV6-3 to TRBJ2-6, with D possibly matching TRBD1 (5 bases). V was shortened by 0 bases and J by 0 bases, with 15 bases between the two germline ends. Germline V gene sequence: CDR1 MNHEY, CDR2 SVGEGT. CDR3 size: 19 residues. This CDR3 is CASSYSTASGLSGANVLTF. The CDR3 DNA is TGTGCCAGCAGTTACTCAACCGCTTCAGGGCTCTCTGGGGCCAACGTCCTGACTTTC.

This clonotype was found a few times. CDR3 nucleotides: TGCAGTGCAGCAACTAGCGGAACCACAGATACGCAGTATTTT. This gives the protein CSAATSGTTDTQYF. The genes are TRBV20-1 and TRBJ2-3, with 8 bases identical to TRBD2. The CDR3 covers 14 residues. CDR1 is DFQATT, CDR2 SNEGSKA, per germline (reference sequence). Trimming cost V 6 bases and J 2 bases; bases outside gene matches: 7.

The rearrangement joins TRBV11-2 to TRBJ2-5, with D perhaps TRBD2 (5 bases). Trimming removed 2 bases at V and 7 bases at J, with 17 bases between. The germline gives CDR1 SGHAT, CDR2 FQNNGV. The CDR3 runs 15 residues. The CDR3 sequence is CASSLLSGPRGTQYF. CDR3 nucleotide sequence: TGTGCCAGCAGCTTATTGTCTGGGCCCCGGGGGACCCAGTACTTC.

The gene calls are TRBV15 and TRBJ1-2; no firm D call. Germline CDR1 is LNHNV and CDR2 is YYDKDF (reference sequence). The CDR3 length is 13 residues. The ends were cut back, 3 bases at V and 8 bases at J, with 13 bases in the middle. In nucleotides, the CDR3 is TGTGCCACCAGCAGGACGGCGGGCGAGGGCTACACCTTC. Amino acids: CATSRTAGEGYTF.

The table lists this clonotype with a few counts. The V and J genes are TRBV7-9 and TRBJ2-1; perhaps TRBD2 as D (5 bases). This CDR3 comprises 13 residues. Germline V CDR1 and CDR2: SEHNR, FQNEAQ (reference sequence). Deletions cut 5 bases from V and 3 bases from J, with 8 bases between. CDR3 DNA sequence: TGTGCCAGCAGCGGGAGACTCTACAATGAGCAGTTCTTC. It specifies CASSGRLYNEQFF.

V gene TRBV5-1 combines with J gene TRBJ1-2; 12 bases fit TRBD1. This CDR3 region has 14 residues. Trimming took 4 bases from V and 4 from J; bases not matched to a gene: 2. Per the germline V gene, CDR1 is SGHRS and CDR2 is YFSETQ. The CDR3, as DNA: TGCGCCAGCAGCAGGGGACAGGGGGCCTATGGCTACACCTTC. As protein: CASSRGQGAYGYTF.

This chain joins TRBV9 and TRBJ2-3; D is unclear. Deletions cut 0 bases from V and 3 bases from J, with 8 bases between. Per the germline V gene, CDR1 is SGDLS and CDR2 is YYNGEE. The CDR3 spans 14 residues. The chain's CDR3 is CASSVEAVTDTQYF. CDR3 DNA: TGTGCCAGCAGCGTAGAGGCGGTAACAGATACGCAGTATTTT.

CDR3 coding DNA: TGTGCCAGCAGGAGGGGACTAGAGTCCTACGAGCAGTACTTC. This codes for CASRRGLESYEQYF. This chain connects TRBV12-3 or TRBV12-4 to TRBJ2-4; 8 bases match TRBD2. With the DNA end fitting TRBJ2-7 better, the J assignment may be wrong. This CDR3 contains 14 residues.

This clonotype was seen a few times. The J gene is TRBJ1-2, the V gene TRBV25-1, with D unresolved. CDR1 is MGHDK and CDR2 is SYGVNS in the germline V gene. The V end lost 3 bases, the J end lost 2 bases, and 10 bases lay between the germline ends. This CDR3 has 14 residues. CDR3 residues: CASSDRAMNYGYTF. The CDR3 DNA sequence: TGTGCCAGCAGTGACCGGGCCATGAACTATGGCTACACCTTC.

The sample holds a few counts of this clonotype. The chain employs TRBV5-1 and TRBJ2-7; the match to TRBD1 covers 8 bases. The V gene's germline CDR1 is SGHRS and CDR2 YFSETQ. Trimming took 4 bases from V and 5 from J; bases not matched to a gene: 5. CDR3 length: 13 amino acids. This CDR3 is CASSHGQGDEQYF. Written as DNA, the CDR3 is TGCGCCAGCAGCCATGGACAGGGAGACGAGCAGTACTTC.

The table lists this clonotype with a few counts. CDR3: CASSGSRASGLYNEQFF. CDR3 coding DNA: TGTGCCAGCAGCGGAAGTCGGGCTAGCGGGTTGTACAATGAGCAGTTCTTC. The chain has TRBV7-2 and TRBJ2-1; 8 positions match TRBD2. This CDR3 spans 17 amino acids. The J segment lost 4 bases and the V segment lost 5 bases, leaving 13 bases of the junction unmatched. Per germline, CDR1 SGHTA and CDR2 FQGNSA. Full variable domain (remainder filled in from reference TRBV7-2 and TRBJ2-1): GAGVSQSPSNKVTEKGKDVELRCDPISGHTALYWYRQSLGQGLEFLIYFQGNSAPDKSGLPSDRFSAERTGGSVSTLTIQRTQQEDSAVYLCASSGSRASGLYNEQFFGPGTRLTVL.

This clonotype showed up just a few times. This chain links TRBV4-1 with TRBJ1-2; TRBD1 might be the D (5 bases). The CDR3 has 16 residues. Per the germline V gene, CDR1 is MGHRA and CDR2 is YSYEKL. Trimming took off 1 base at V and 8 bases at J, with 20 bases between the two ends. The CDR3 sequence: CASSQVVRGISDGYTF. Written as DNA, the CDR3 is TGCGCCAGCAGCCAAGTCGTACGGGGGATCTCCGACGGCTACACCTTC.

This clonotype was detected a few times. The chain combines TRBV20-1 with TRBJ2-3, with 10 bases lining up with TRBD1. Germline loops: CDR1 DFQATT, CDR2 SNEGSKA (reference sequence). The junction had 5 bases not matched to a gene; V was cut back by 1 base and J by 4 bases. The CDR3 has 15 residues. The CDR3 sequence is CSARGLGQGSDTQYF. CDR3 sequence (DNA): TGCAGTGCTAGAGGTTTGGGACAGGGGTCAGATACGCAGTATTTT.

This rearrangement joins TRBV18 to TRBJ2-1; the match to TRBD1 covers 10 bases. The CDR3 consists of 14 residues. Germline CDR1 KGHSH, CDR2 LQKENI. Trimming removed 6 bases from V and 4 bases from J; junction bases left unmatched: 3. The CDR3 here is CASSWDRGYNEQFF. CDR3 nucleotides: TGTGCCAGCTCGTGGGACAGGGGTTACAATGAGCAGTTCTTC.

This clonotype was detected many times. V usage is TRBV5-1 and J usage is TRBJ2-1; D is unclear. The V gene lost 0 bases and the J gene lost 8 bases, with 3 bases spanning the gap. In germline, CDR1 is SGHRS, CDR2 YFSETQ. The CDR3 is made up of 11 amino acids. This CDR3 reads CASSLEDEQFF. As DNA, the CDR3 is TGCGCCAGCAGCTTGGAGGATGAGCAGTTCTTC.

This clonotype was counted between two and nine times. J is TRBJ2-1 and V is TRBV20-1; the D gene is possibly TRBD2 (5 bases). Germline V gives CDR1 DFQATT, CDR2 SNEGSKA (reference sequence). V gave up 1 base and J gave up 6 bases, with 13 bases separating them. The CDR3 totals 14 residues. The CDR3 here is CSARVPSGINEQFF. CDR3 bases: TGCAGTGCTAGAGTACCCTCGGGGATCAATGAGCAGTTCTTC.

This clonotype appeared a few times. The chain recombines TRBV7-9 with TRBJ2-7; D might be TRBD1 or TRBD2, each matching 5 bases. Germline V gene sequence: CDR1 SEHNR, CDR2 FQNEAQ (reference sequence). V lost 5 bases to trimming and J lost 3 bases, with 17 bases between them. This CDR3 comprises 15 residues. The chain's CDR3 is CASSLLTGTLYEQYF. DNA for the CDR3: TGTGCCAGCAGCCTGCTAACCGGGACCCTCTACGAGCAGTACTTC.

This clonotype was observed a few times. The genes are TRBV6-5 and TRBJ1-2; D is unresolved. Germline lookup yields CDR1 MNHEY and CDR2 SVGAGI. Trimming stripped 9 bases from V and 5 bases from J, with 16 bases between. The CDR3 has 13 residues. This CDR3 is CASGSDGLYGYTF. CDR3 coding DNA: TGTGCCAGTGGATCGGACGGGTTATATGGCTACACCTTC.

The chain is built from TRBV7-9 and TRBJ2-1; D is unresolved. The V gene's germline CDR1 is SEHNR and CDR2 FQNEAQ (reference sequence). V was clipped by 2 bases and J by 7 bases, with 9 bases between them. The CDR3 runs 13 residues. The CDR3 DNA is TGTGCCAGCAGCTTAAGGTCCAAGAATGAGCAGTTCTTC. Its protein is CASSLRSKNEQFF.

The chain uses TRBV5-1 and TRBJ2-3, with a possible D match to TRBD2 (6 bases). Germline loops: CDR1 SGHRS, CDR2 YFSETQ. The CDR3 runs to 15 residues. Trimming took off 4 bases at V and 2 bases at J, with 14 bases between the two ends. CDR3 in amino acids: CASSGTTSPTDTQYF. The CDR3 region has the DNA TGCGCCAGCAGCGGAACGACTAGTCCCACAGATACGCAGTATTTT.

The chain recombines TRBV11-2 with TRBJ2-3, with 14 bases fitting TRBD2. Germline loops: CDR1 SGHAT, CDR2 FQNNGV. After removal of 4 bases from V and 3 bases from J, the junction contained 3 bases not matched to a gene. The CDR3 contains 16 residues. The CDR3 region is CASSWGLAGETDTQYF. The CDR3, as DNA: TGTGCCAGCAGCTGGGGACTAGCGGGGGAGACAGATACGCAGTATTTT.